One and the same sample provided the 10 T cell receptor beta chains below, sequenced in a study of T cell responses to AZD1222 COVID-19 vaccine. Libraries were prepared by immunoSEQ multiplex PCR; TCRdb keeps only in-frame clonotypes and omits some of them. The sample contains roughly 110,000 clones, 80% to 95% of which appear only once. This sample comprised peripheral blood, obtained 28 days after the second AZD1222 dose. The receptors were gathered from an adult who received the AZD1222 COVID-19 vaccine.

This clone turned up a few times. The chain joins TRBV2 to TRBJ1-4; the D gene is possibly TRBD1 (5 bases). V lost 8 bases, J lost 8 bases, and 15 bases lay in between. Germline V gene data show CDR1 as SNHLY and CDR2 as FYNNEI. The CDR3 length is 13 residues. DNA of the CDR3: TGTGCCAGCTACGAAAGGGGTAACGAAAAACTGTTTTTT. Translated: CASYERGNEKLFF.

V is TRBV7-2 and J is TRBJ1-2, with TRBD1 matching over 7 bases. This CDR3 contains 15 residues. Germline V gene data show CDR1 as SGHTA and CDR2 as FQGNSA. Trimming removed 1 base from V and 7 bases from J; junction bases left unmatched: 9. CDR3 sequence reads: CASSLGDSYLFGYTF. The CDR3 DNA sequence: TGTGCCAGCAGCTTAGGGGACAGTTACCTTTTTGGCTACACCTTC.

CDR3 nucleotide sequence: TGTGCCAGCAGCTTATTGAGGTTTAGTTACAATCAGCCCCAGCATTTT. It specifies CASSLLRFSYNQPQHF. The genes are TRBV7-8 and TRBJ1-5; D is unresolved. Trimming cost V 2 bases and J 3 bases, with 14 bases left between them. Germline V gives CDR1 SGHVS, CDR2 FQNEAQ. The CDR3 covers 16 residues.

This clone was detected a few times. J is TRBJ2-1 and V is TRBV27; weak D call: TRBD1 (5 bases). The CDR3 is 11 residues long. The V and J ends lost 2 bases and 10 bases respectively, with 6 bases between them. The V gene's germline CDR1 is MNHEY and CDR2 SMNVEV (reference sequence). The CDR3 spells CASSLRGEQFF. The CDR3 bases are TGTGCCAGCAGTTTAAGGGGAGAGCAGTTCTTC.

This clone was seen a single time. The chain joins TRBV13 to TRBJ1-2; D remains ambiguous. Per the germline V gene, CDR1 is PRHDT and CDR2 is FYEKMQ (reference sequence). This CDR3 contains 12 residues. V dropped 2 bases and J dropped 5 bases, with 6 bases sitting between them. The CDR3 protein is CASSLTGYGYTF. The CDR3 DNA sequence: TGTGCCAGCAGCTTAACCGGGTATGGCTACACCTTC.

The V call is TRBV6-5, the J call TRBJ1-4, with 7 bases aligning to TRBD1. This CDR3 has 12 residues. Germline V lookup: CDR1 MNHEY, CDR2 SVGAGI. Germline trimming cut 7 bases from V and 6 bases from J; bases unmatched to any gene: 2. The DNA for the CDR3 is TGTGCCAGCAAGACAGGGTATGAAAAACTGTTTTTT. Amino acid sequence: CASKTGYEKLFF.

This clone was counted a single time. Additional DNA sequences in this sample encode the identical CDR3. The V gene is TRBV9, the J gene TRBJ2-3; D may be TRBD2 (6 bases). Trimming removed 4 bases at V and 1 base at J, with 13 bases between. The CDR3 contains 15 residues. CDR1 and CDR2 from the germline V gene are SGDLS and YYNGEE. The CDR3 bases are TGTGCCAGCAGCTTACGGGGAGGAGGCACAGATACGCAGTATTTT. Its translation is CASSLRGGGTDTQYF.

The chain uses TRBV4-3 and TRBJ2-3; D is possibly TRBD1 or TRBD2 (5 bases each). V lost 4 bases to trimming and J lost 0 bases, with 17 bases between them. This CDR3 contains 17 residues. Per germline, CDR1 LGHNA and CDR2 YSLEER. CDR3 in DNA: TGCGCCAGCAGCCCCCATGAGTGGGGGTCTAGCACAGATACGCAGTATTTT. This encodes CASSPHEWGSSTDTQYF.

The chain joins TRBV6-1 to TRBJ2-3; 8 nucleotides agree with TRBD2. The CDR3 runs 17 residues. Germline CDR1 reads MNHNS; CDR2 reads SASEGT. The trim removed 0 bases at V and 2 bases at J, leaving 7 bases unmatched. The CDR3 protein is CASSEAIGRGDTDTQYF. The CDR3, as DNA: TGTGCCAGCAGTGAAGCCATAGGGCGGGGGGACACAGATACGCAGTATTTT.

This clone was found once. The V and J genes are TRBV9 and TRBJ1-4; D possibly corresponds to TRBD1 (5 bases). Between the trimmed V and J ends, which lost 4 bases and 4 bases, there was a span of 14 bases. The CDR3 has 15 amino acids. CDR1 is SGDLS and CDR2 is YYNGEE in the germline V gene. In nucleotides, the CDR3 is TGTGCCAGCAGCACTAGTACGGGGCTTAATGAAAAACTGTTTTTT. This codes for CASSTSTGLNEKLFF.